This T cell receptor (beta chain) came from a study of regulatory dendritic cells for organ transplantation. CFSE-labeled sorted T cells met regulatory or mature dendritic cells for around five days. Concerning this clone: Its target is not known.

The table came from immunoSEQ multiplex PCR; TCRdb's copy has only in-frame clones and leaves some out. The profile shows 15,000 to 20,000 clones, under 80% of them singletons. V lost 0 bases, J lost 6 bases, and 3 bases lay in between. The CDR3 spans 11 residues. The germline CDR1 and CDR2 sequences are SNHLY and FYNNEI. The chain has TRBV2 and TRBJ2-7; D not resolved. The TCR was taken from a human donor in good health. Sequencing was carried out using memory CD4+ T cells from blood cultured with regulatory dendritic cells. As for subset: CD45RO+ memory T cells. The CDR3 nucleotides are TGTGCCAGCAGTGAAGCGGGCGAGCAGTACTTC. It translates to CASSEAGEQYF.